Below are 20 T cell receptor beta chains sequenced from a single sample in a study of blood T cell repertoires in COVID-19. Profiling relied on immunoSEQ multiplex PCR, and the TCRdb table lists in-frame clones only, not all of them. Of 120,000 to 150,000 clones in the sample, over 60% were seen once. The sequenced material came from peripheral blood. These receptors were collected from a man older than 75 with acute or convalescent COVID-19.

The V and J genes are TRBV11-2 and TRBJ2-4; 8 positions match TRBD1. The junction had 7 bases not matched to a gene; V was cut back by 5 bases and J by 1 base. Germline V gene data show CDR1 as SGHAT and CDR2 as FQNNGV. This CDR3 comprises 16 residues. CDR3 nucleotides: TGTGCCAGCAGCCTCTGGACAGGGCAGGCCAAAAACATTCAGTACTTC. It encodes CASSLWTGQAKNIQYF. Supplemented by reference TRBV11-2 and TRBJ2-4, the full variable domain reads EAGVAQSPRYKIIEKRQSVAFWCNPISGHATLYWYQQILGQGPKLLIQFQNNGVVDDSQLPKDRFSAERLKGVDSTLKIQPAKLEDSAVYLCASSLWTGQAKNIQYFGAGTRLSVL.

The V gene is TRBV9, the J gene TRBJ1-1; the D is unclear. Trimming cost V 0 bases and J 0 bases, with 6 bases left between them. CDR3 length: 14 amino acids. Germline values: CDR1 SGDLS, CDR2 YYNGEE. In DNA form, the CDR3 reads TGTGCCAGCAGCGTAGACATGATGAACACTGAAGCTTTCTTT. This encodes CASSVDMMNTEAFF.

This chain links TRBV6-5 with TRBJ2-3, with a possible D match to TRBD2 (5 bases). Trimming removed 2 bases at V and 4 bases at J, with 13 bases between. The CDR3 length is 15 residues. The germline CDR1 and CDR2 sequences are MNHEY and SVGAGI. The CDR3 DNA follows: TGTGCCAGCAGTTACCGGGGAAGGAACCCAGATACGCAGTATTTT. It translates to CASSYRGRNPDTQYF.

In its sample, this clone was seen once. The chain links TRBV3-1 (or the pseudogene TRBV3-2) to TRBJ2-3, with D perhaps matching TRBD2 (6 bases). Germline lookup yields CDR1 LGHDT and CDR2 YNNKEL (reference sequence). Trimming took off 7 bases at V and 4 bases at J, with 9 bases between the two ends. The CDR3 loop spans 12 amino acids. The CDR3 reads CASTSGADTQYF. The CDR3 nucleotides are TGTGCCAGCACATCGGGGGCAGATACGCAGTATTTT.

The rearrangement uses TRBV5-1 and TRBJ2-7; 8 bases line up with TRBD1. Germline CDR1 and CDR2: SGHRS and YFSETQ. The V segment lost 4 bases and the J segment 9 bases; nucleotides outside the gene matches: 15. This CDR3 is 15 amino acids long. The CDR3 bases are TGCGCCAGCAGCGTAGACAGGGGATCGTTGGGACCGCAGTACTTC. Amino acids: CASSVDRGSLGPQYF.

This clone appeared a few times. The chain is built from TRBV19 and TRBJ2-5; TRBD2 aligns across 8 bases. The CDR3 spans 15 residues. Germline CDR1 LNHDA, CDR2 SQIVND (reference sequence). The trim removed 6 bases at V and 5 bases at J, leaving 11 bases unmatched. The chain's CDR3 is CASRDSGGAGETQYF. CDR3 nucleotides: TGTGCCAGTAGGGACAGCGGGGGAGCCGGGGAGACCCAGTACTTC.

The rearrangement joins TRBV2 to TRBJ2-3; TRBD2 matches at 11 bases. Germline CDR1 and CDR2: SNHLY and FYNNEI. This CDR3 has 14 amino acids. The V gene end was trimmed by 6 bases and the J gene end by 1 base; junction bases not matched to a gene: 0. In DNA, the CDR3 is TGTGCCAGCAGGACTAGCGGGGGCACAGATACGCAGTATTTT. The encoded protein is CASRTSGGTDTQYF.

V and J are TRBV2 and TRBJ2-5; a possible D gene is TRBD1 (6 bases). The V end lost 6 bases, the J end lost 5 bases, and 10 bases lay between the germline ends. Germline V CDR1 and CDR2: SNHLY, FYNNEI. The CDR3 contains 12 residues. The CDR3 protein is CASRQGWETQYF. The CDR3 DNA sequence: TGTGCCAGCAGGCAGGGGTGGGAGACCCAGTACTTC.

V gene TRBV5-6 combines with J gene TRBJ2-3, with unresolved D. CDR3 length: 12 amino acids. Germline V gene data show CDR1 as SGHDT and CDR2 as YYEEEE. V was cut by 2 bases and J by 7 bases, with 8 bases left in between. CDR3 region: CASSLGANTQYF. CDR3 bases: TGTGCCAGCAGCTTAGGAGCGAATACGCAGTATTTT.

This chain connects TRBV30 to TRBJ2-3, with 7 bases fitting TRBD2. Germline V gives CDR1 GTSNPN, CDR2 SVGIG (reference sequence). The V and J ends lost 0 bases and 9 bases, in that order; junction bases with no gene match: 6. The CDR3 consists of 13 residues. As DNA, the CDR3 is TGTGCCTGGAGTGTACTGGGGGAGGGGACGCAGTATTTT. Amino acids: CAWSVLGEGTQYF.

The genes are TRBV10-3 and TRBJ2-7, with 7 bases fitting TRBD1. CDR3 length: 15 residues. V lost 2 bases to trimming and J lost 3 bases; unmatched junction nucleotides: 7. Germline CDR1 is ENHRY and CDR2 is SYGVKD. CDR3 loop: CAISEVKGGLYEQYF. CDR3 bases: TGTGCCATCAGTGAGGTGAAAGGGGGCCTCTACGAGCAGTACTTC.

The rearrangement uses TRBV5-1 and TRBJ2-1; 10 bases line up with TRBD2. Germline V gene sequence: CDR1 SGHRS, CDR2 YFSETQ. The trim removed 1 base at V and 7 bases at J, leaving 5 bases unmatched. The CDR3 spans 15 residues. The CDR3 DNA sequence: TGCGCCAGCAGCTTGATAGTAGCGGGGGGAAATGAGCAGTTCTTC. This gives the protein CASSLIVAGGNEQFF.

In its sample, this clone was seen a few times. The V and J genes are TRBV28 and TRBJ1-4; 7 bases line up with TRBD1. The CDR3 totals 15 residues. The ends lost 5 bases at V and 2 bases at J; junction bases unmatched: 5. Per germline, CDR1 MDHEN and CDR2 SYDVKM. The CDR3 DNA reads as TGTGCCAGCAGTCCCGGACAGGCCACTAATGAAAAACTGTTTTTT. Its translation: CASSPGQATNEKLFF.

The chain carries TRBV5-5 and TRBJ1-6; D remains unclear. V lost 4 bases and J lost 12, with 14 bases in between. Germline V gene lookup returns CDR1 SGHKS and CDR2 YYEKEE (reference sequence). CDR3 size: 13 residues. The CDR3 spells CASSPDRREPLHF. Here the CDR3 DNA reads TGTGCCAGCAGCCCCGACCGCCGGGAACCCCTCCACTTT.

This chain joins TRBV3-1 (or the pseudogene TRBV3-2) and TRBJ1-1; TRBD1 matches 11 bases. The CDR3 spans 14 residues. The V segment lost 4 bases and the J segment 5 bases; nucleotides outside the gene matches: 3. Germline loops: CDR1 LGHDT, CDR2 YNNKEL (reference sequence). CDR3 region: CASSPGTGGTEAFF. CDR3 bases: TGTGCCAGCAGCCCCGGGACAGGGGGGACTGAAGCTTTCTTT.

This chain connects TRBV6-5 to TRBJ1-1; D call uncertain. The V end was cut by 3 bases, the J end by 4 bases, with 18 bases between. Germline assignment: CDR1 MNHEY and CDR2 SVGAGI. This CDR3 contains 16 residues. In DNA form, the CDR3 reads TGTGCCAGCAGTTATTATTCGGACTGGCGGGGCACTGAAGCTTTCTTT. Translation: CASSYYSDWRGTEAFF.

This clone was seen a handful of times. The V gene is TRBV5-4, the J gene TRBJ1-5; D is ambiguous. Germline-derived CDR1 and CDR2 are SGHNT and YYREEE (reference sequence). Trimming removed 2 bases from V and 0 bases from J, with 9 bases in between. This CDR3 is built from 15 residues. CDR3 region: CASSFGGNSNQPQHF. The CDR3 nucleotides read TGTGCCAGCAGCTTCGGCGGAAATAGCAATCAGCCCCAGCATTTT.

DNA of the CDR3: TGTGCCAGCAGCACTCAGGGAATGAACACTGAAGCTTTCTTT. This sequence encodes CASSTQGMNTEAFF. The V call is TRBV28, the J call TRBJ1-1; a possible D gene is TRBD1 (5 bases). CDR3 length equals 14 residues. From germline, CDR1 is MDHEN and CDR2 SYDVKM. V shed 6 bases and J shed 0 bases, with 11 bases lying between them.

The CDR3 region is CATSETLAGGRTDTQYF. DNA for the CDR3: TGTGCCACCAGTGAGACCCTAGCGGGGGGCAGAACAGATACGCAGTATTTT. The V call is TRBV24-1, the J call TRBJ2-3, with 11 bases matching TRBD2. Germline values: CDR1 KGHDR, CDR2 SFDVKD. The CDR3 has 17 residues. The ends lost 4 bases at V and 3 bases at J; junction bases unmatched: 8.

The chain links TRBV4-1 to TRBJ2-2, with a tentative D call TRBD2 (6 bases). Germline V gene sequence: CDR1 MGHRA, CDR2 YSYEKL. The V end lost 1 base, the J end lost 7 bases, and 19 bases lay between the germline ends. The CDR3 runs to 17 residues. The CDR3 protein is CASSQGVGQGGIGELFF. In nucleotides, the CDR3 is TGCGCCAGCAGCCAAGGGGTTGGGCAGGGAGGTATCGGGGAGCTGTTTTTT.